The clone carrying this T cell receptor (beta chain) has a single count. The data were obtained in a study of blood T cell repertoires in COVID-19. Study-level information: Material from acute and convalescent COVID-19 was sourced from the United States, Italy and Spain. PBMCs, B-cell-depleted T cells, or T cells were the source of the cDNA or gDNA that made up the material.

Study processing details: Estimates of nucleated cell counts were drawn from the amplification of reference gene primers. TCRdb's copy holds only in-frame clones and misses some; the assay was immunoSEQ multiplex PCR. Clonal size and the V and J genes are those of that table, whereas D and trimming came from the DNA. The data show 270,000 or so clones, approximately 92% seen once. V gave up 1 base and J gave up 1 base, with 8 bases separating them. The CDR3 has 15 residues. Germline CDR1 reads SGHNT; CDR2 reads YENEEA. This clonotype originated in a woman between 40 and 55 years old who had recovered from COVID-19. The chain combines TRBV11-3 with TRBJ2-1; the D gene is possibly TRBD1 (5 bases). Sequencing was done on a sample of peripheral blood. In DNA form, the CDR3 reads TGTGCCAGCAGCTTAGGGGGCCAGTCCTACAATGAGCAGTTCTTC. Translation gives CASSLGGQSYNEQFF.